This T cell receptor (beta chain) was captured by sequencing in a study of radiotherapy plus CTLA-4 blockade in lung cancer. About the research overall: In around 19% of patients, objective responses were seen; 30% to 35% had disease control. Study-wide results and caveats: Among reported predictors of response, early blood T cell clone dynamics with interferon-beta performed best.

This clone is a singleton in its sample. Its target is unknown. V was clipped by 6 bases and J by 4 bases, with 17 bases between them. In germline, CDR1 is SGHRS, CDR2 YFSETQ. CDR3 size: 15 residues. Repertoires were generated with immunoSEQ multiplex PCR, while TCRdb's copy carries only in-frame clones and drops some. The sample lists approximately 100,000 clones, approximately 87% occurring once. The starting material was peripheral blood, obtained from a patient treated with radiotherapy plus ipilimumab. This sequence was found in a human donor with non-small cell lung cancer that progressed on radiotherapy plus ipilimumab. Some clones in this sample may be carry-over from other donors' samples. The rearrangement joins TRBV5-1 to TRBJ1-3; tentative D call: TRBD1 (6 bases). CDR3 DNA: TGCGCCAGCACCGCCTCCACAGGGACGGGAAACACCATATATTTT. Translated: CASTASTGTGNTIYF.